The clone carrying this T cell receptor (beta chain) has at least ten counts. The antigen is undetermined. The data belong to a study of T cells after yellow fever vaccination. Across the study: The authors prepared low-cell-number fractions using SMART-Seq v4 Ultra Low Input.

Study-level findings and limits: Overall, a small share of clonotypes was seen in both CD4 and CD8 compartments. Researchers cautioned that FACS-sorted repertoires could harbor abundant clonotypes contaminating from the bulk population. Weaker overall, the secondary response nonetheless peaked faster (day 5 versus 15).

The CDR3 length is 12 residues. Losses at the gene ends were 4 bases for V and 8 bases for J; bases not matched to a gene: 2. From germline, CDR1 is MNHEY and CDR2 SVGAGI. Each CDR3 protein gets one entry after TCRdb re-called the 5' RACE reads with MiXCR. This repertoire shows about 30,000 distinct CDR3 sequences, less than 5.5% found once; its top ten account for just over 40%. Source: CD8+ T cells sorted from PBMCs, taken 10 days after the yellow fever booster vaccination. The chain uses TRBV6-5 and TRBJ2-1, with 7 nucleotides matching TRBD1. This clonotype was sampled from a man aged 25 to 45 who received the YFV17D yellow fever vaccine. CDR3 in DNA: TGTGCCAGCAGTTTTGACAGGGATGAGCAGTTCTTC. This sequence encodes CASSFDRDEQFF.